This TCR beta chain appears in the sequencing data of a study of blood T cell repertoires in COVID-19. Profiling relied on immunoSEQ multiplex PCR, and the TCRdb table lists in-frame clones only, not all of them. This table holds around 280,000 clones, approximately 86% found once. This clone is a singleton in its sample. The CDR3 extends over 15 amino acids. The V and J ends lost 5 bases and 9 bases, in that order; junction bases with no gene match: 14. Germline CDR1 and CDR2: MNHEY and SMNVEV (reference sequence). The TCR sequence derives from a woman between 45 and 60 years old with active or convalescent COVID-19. This chain links TRBV27 with TRBJ1-2; TRBD1 agrees at 8 bases. Sequenced material: peripheral blood. The CDR3 reads CASSPRTGPGQSYTF. The CDR3 region has the DNA TGTGCCAGCAGTCCACGGACAGGGCCCGGCCAGAGCTACACCTTC.